Presented here are 25 T cell receptor beta chains from one specimen sequenced in a study of blood T cell repertoires in COVID-19. Profiling relied on immunoSEQ multiplex PCR, and the TCRdb table lists in-frame clones only, not all of them. The sample carries 35,000 to 55,000 clones, roughly 84% recorded once. The specimen sequenced was peripheral blood. These receptor sequences come from an older woman with acute or convalescent COVID-19.

The gene calls are TRBV9 and TRBJ1-2, with D maybe TRBD1 (5 bases). Germline CDR1 is SGDLS and CDR2 is YYNGEE. The CDR3 extends over 15 amino acids. V was shortened by 2 bases and J by 8 bases, with 19 bases between the two germline ends. CDR3 loop: CASSVDGWGEGGYTF. As DNA, the CDR3 is TGTGCCAGCAGCGTCGACGGTTGGGGGGAGGGAGGCTACACCTTC.

The chain uses TRBV7-9 and TRBJ2-1; D is uncertain. Between the trimmed V and J ends, which lost 4 bases and 8 bases, there was a span of 15 bases. The length of the CDR3 is 14 residues. The V gene's germline CDR1 is SEHNR and CDR2 FQNEAQ (reference sequence). The CDR3 protein is CASSYGSPRHEQFF. As DNA, the CDR3 is TGTGCCAGCAGCTATGGGTCCCCGAGGCATGAGCAGTTCTTC.

This chain links TRBV5-4 with TRBJ2-3; TRBD2 matches at 8 bases. The J segment lost 6 bases and the V segment lost 3 bases, leaving 9 bases of the junction unmatched. The CDR3 loop spans 15 amino acids. In germline, CDR1 is SGHNT, CDR2 YYREEE (reference sequence). CDR3 sequence (DNA): TGTGCCAGCAGCTCCCCCGGGAGGGCCGGTGATACGCAGTATTTT. Protein: CASSSPGRAGDTQYF.

The genes are TRBV11-2 and TRBJ2-3; 8 bases fit TRBD1. In germline, CDR1 is SGHAT, CDR2 FQNNGV. The CDR3 totals 14 residues. Trimming at V came to 5 bases and at J to 4 bases, leaving 5 bases not matched to a gene. CDR3 sequence: CASSPAGGPDTQYF. In nucleotides, the CDR3 is TGTGCCAGCAGCCCTGCAGGGGGCCCAGATACGCAGTATTTT.

The chain has TRBV6-1 and TRBJ2-3, with TRBD2 matching 8 bases. This CDR3 spans 16 amino acids. Germline V gene sequence: CDR1 MNHNS, CDR2 SASEGT. Trimming cost V 4 bases and J 5 bases; bases outside gene matches: 11. The CDR3, as DNA: TGTGCCAGCAGTGGATTTTTAGCGGGAAGGGGAGATACGCAGTATTTT. The encoded protein is CASSGFLAGRGDTQYF.

The chain uses TRBV24-1 and TRBJ2-2, with 9 nucleotides matching TRBD2. J lost 4 bases, V lost 0 bases, and 8 bases had no gene match. The germline V gene encodes CDR1 KGHDR and CDR2 SFDVKD. This CDR3 region has 18 residues. CDR3 region: CATSDLGGRASGTGELFF. The CDR3 region has the DNA TGTGCCACCAGTGATTTGGGCGGGAGGGCTTCAGGCACCGGGGAGCTGTTTTTT.

V usage is TRBV28 and J usage is TRBJ1-1, with D uncertain. The CDR3 sequence is 11 residues long. Trimming left V 4 bases short and J 5 bases short, with 5 bases between. Germline values: CDR1 MDHEN, CDR2 SYDVKM. The CDR3: CASSSGTEAFF. The CDR3 DNA follows: TGTGCCAGCAGTTCCGGTACTGAAGCTTTCTTT.

The chain recombines TRBV15 with TRBJ2-2; 11 bases are a match to TRBD2. The CDR3 is 19 amino acids. J was trimmed by 1 base and V by 0 bases; bases with no gene match: 7. Per the germline V gene, CDR1 is LNHNV and CDR2 is YYDKDF (reference sequence). The CDR3 DNA reads TGTGCCACCAGCAGAGATACGGGGCTAGCGGGAGGGAACACCGGGGAGCTGTTTTTT. Translating gives CATSRDTGLAGGNTGELFF.

V usage is TRBV18 and J usage is TRBJ2-7; D might be TRBD1 (6 bases). With 1 base removed from V and 2 bases from J, the gap between germline ends came to 9 bases. The germline gives CDR1 KGHSH, CDR2 LQKENI. The CDR3 loop spans 14 amino acids. The CDR3 coding sequence is TGTGCCAGCTCACCACGGTCAGGGGCCTACGAGCAGTACTTC. This codes for CASSPRSGAYEQYF.

The rearrangement uses TRBV7-2 and TRBJ1-3; 11 bases agree with TRBD1. J gave up 4 bases and V 4 bases, and 6 bases lay outside the gene matches. The CDR3 runs to 16 residues. Germline V gene sequence: CDR1 SGHTA, CDR2 FQGNSA. CDR3 sequence (DNA): TGTGCCAGCAGCTCTCCGGACAGGGGGCAAGGAAACACCATATATTTT. This encodes CASSSPDRGQGNTIYF.

The chain recombines TRBV7-3 with TRBJ2-5, with 13 bases that match TRBD2. CDR3 size: 16 residues. V lost 5 bases to trimming and J lost 2 bases; unmatched junction nucleotides: 5. Germline V lookup: CDR1 SGHTA, CDR2 FQGTGA. DNA of the CDR3: TGTGCCAGCAGCATCGGACTAGCGGGAGTACAAGAGACCCAGTACTTC. This gives the protein CASSIGLAGVQETQYF.

The CDR3 nucleotides read TGTGCCAGCAGCCAAGGAACAGGGACTAGCTCCTACAATGAGCAGTTCTTC. Encoded protein: CASSQGTGTSSYNEQFF. The genes are TRBV3-1 (or the pseudogene TRBV3-2) and TRBJ2-1; 8 bases agree with TRBD2. V dropped 1 base and J dropped 0; count of bases not matched to a gene: 5. Germline V CDR1 and CDR2: LGHDT, YNNKEL (reference sequence). The CDR3 consists of 17 residues.

This rearrangement joins TRBV2 to TRBJ1-1; no clear D gene. Between the trimmed V and J ends, which lost 5 bases and 6 bases, there was a span of 10 bases. The CDR3 covers 12 residues. Germline V gene data show CDR1 as SNHLY and CDR2 as FYNNEI. CDR3 sequence: CASSQDLAEAFF. In DNA form, the CDR3 reads TGTGCCAGCAGTCAGGATCTCGCTGAAGCTTTCTTT.

The genes are TRBV9 and TRBJ2-5; 10 bases map to TRBD1. The CDR3 sequence is 14 residues long. Germline CDR1 SGDLS, CDR2 YYNGEE. V was pared by 3 bases and J by 5 bases, with 4 bases of the junction left unmatched. The CDR3 DNA sequence: TGTGCCAGCAGCGCGGGACAGGGGCGGGAGACCCAGTACTTC. Translating it yields CASSAGQGRETQYF.

The V call is TRBV19, the J call TRBJ2-7; 9 nucleotides line up with TRBD1. The CDR3 has 16 amino acids. Germline assignment: CDR1 LNHDA and CDR2 SQIVND (reference sequence). V gave up 5 bases and J gave up 6 bases; unmatched junction bases: 14. Here the CDR3 DNA reads TGTGCCAGTAGTCTAGCCCGGGGACAGGGAAGCTCCGAGCAGTACTTC. It encodes CASSLARGQGSSEQYF.

The gene calls are TRBV4-1 and TRBJ2-1, with 12 bases aligning to TRBD2. J lost 0 bases, V lost 2 bases, and 2 bases had no gene match. Germline-derived CDR1 and CDR2 are MGHRA and YSYEKL. The CDR3 is made up of 17 amino acids. The CDR3 nucleotides read TGCGCCAGCAGCCAAACTAGCGGGAGGAGCTCCTACAATGAGCAGTTCTTC. It encodes CASSQTSGRSSYNEQFF.

V and J are TRBV6-8 and TRBJ2-1; a weak D match, TRBD1 (6 bases). The CDR3 is 19 residues long. The V end was cut by 9 bases, the J end by 10 bases, with 37 bases between. In germline, CDR1 is MNHGY, CDR2 SAAAGT. CDR3 region: CARSAPGQRNGPPRGEQFF. As DNA, the CDR3 is TGTGCCAGGTCGGCGCCGGGACAAAGAAACGGTCCGCCCAGAGGGGAGCAGTTCTTC.

The chain links TRBV12-3 or TRBV12-4 to TRBJ2-7; possibly TRBD1 for D (6 bases). This CDR3 spans 12 amino acids. Trimming shortened V by 4 bases and J by 3 bases, and 7 bases separated the two germline ends. The CDR3 protein is CASSSGVYEQYF. CDR3 nucleotides: TGTGCCAGCAGTTCAGGGGTCTACGAGCAGTACTTC.

This sequence joins TRBV28 and TRBJ1-2, with a tentative D call TRBD1 (6 bases). The CDR3 has 15 amino acids. Germline V gene data show CDR1 as MDHEN and CDR2 as SYDVKM. Trimming pared 8 bases from V and 2 bases from J, leaving 18 bases between. In DNA, the CDR3 is TGTGCCAGCGGAACATTGACAGGCCTAAACTATGGCTACACCTTC. It codes for CASGTLTGLNYGYTF.

The J gene is TRBJ2-2, the V gene TRBV19; D may be TRBD1 (7 bases). From germline, CDR1 is LNHDA and CDR2 SQIVND (reference sequence). This CDR3 spans 14 amino acids. Trimming cost V 5 bases and J 7 bases, with 14 bases left between them. The CDR3 nucleotides are TGTGCCAGTAGTGTTACCAGGGGGGTCGGGGAGCTGTTTTTT. This translates into CASSVTRGVGELFF.

This chain uses TRBV30 with TRBJ1-3; D may be TRBD1 (5 bases). This CDR3 has 17 residues. The germline V gene encodes CDR1 GTSNPN and CDR2 SVGIG (reference sequence). The germline V and J ends were trimmed by 0 bases and 0 bases, with 15 bases remaining between them. The CDR3 DNA sequence: TGTGCCTGGAGTGTACTGGTACAGGCGCTCTCTGGAAACACCATATATTTT. It translates to CAWSVLVQALSGNTIYF.

The rearrangement joins TRBV19 to TRBJ1-2; 7 bases line up with TRBD1. Germline CDR1 and CDR2: LNHDA and SQIVND (reference sequence). V shed 6 bases, J shed 6 bases, and the junction held 7 bases outside the gene matches. The CDR3 has 13 residues. As DNA, the CDR3 is TGTGCCAGTAGGGACCGAACAGGGGATGGCTACACCTTC. As protein: CASRDRTGDGYTF.

This chain uses TRBV15 with TRBJ2-5; D unclear. Trimming took off 1 base at V and 2 bases at J, with 14 bases between the two ends. Germline values: CDR1 LNHNV, CDR2 YYDKDF (reference sequence). The CDR3 is 16 amino acids. The CDR3 DNA reads TGTGCCACCAGCAGAGGCACCACCGGGTTTCAAGAGACCCAGTACTTC. Its translation is CATSRGTTGFQETQYF.

The rearrangement uses TRBV27 and TRBJ1-5, with a weak D call TRBD1 (6 bases). Trimming pared 8 bases from V and 7 bases from J, leaving 12 bases between. The CDR3 covers 12 residues. The germline CDR1 and CDR2 sequences are MNHEY and SMNVEV (reference sequence). The CDR3 sequence: CASRTGNQPQHF. DNA for the CDR3: TGTGCCAGCCGAACAGGGAACCAGCCCCAGCATTTT.

The V call is TRBV6-1, the J call TRBJ1-2; TRBD1 might be the D (6 bases). Germline V gene data show CDR1 as MNHNS and CDR2 as SASEGT. Between the trimmed V and J ends, which lost 1 base and 4 bases, there was a span of 10 bases. This CDR3 region has 14 residues. CDR3 DNA sequence: TGTGCCAGCAGTGAAGACGGGGGGCCCTATGGCTACACCTTC. This translates into CASSEDGGPYGYTF.